The source of this T cell receptor (beta chain) is a study of cytomegalovirus exposure and HLA in healthy donors. In the PCR, 60 Vbeta and 13 Jbeta primers were used. Assay: immunoSEQ multiplex PCR; the TCRdb copy retains only in-frame clones and omits some. The repertoire table contains around 140,000 clones. On this clone: Its antigen is unknown.

Study results and limitations: Highest at DRB1 and lowest at HLA-C, TCR association rates differed among HLA loci in a later analysis.

Germline CDR1 is SGHVS and CDR2 is FNYEAQ. There are 13 residues in the CDR3. The V segment lost 5 bases and the J segment 5 bases; nucleotides outside the gene matches: 4. The chain is built from TRBV7-6 and TRBJ2-3; 7 bases agree with TRBD2. The TCR sequence derives from a woman between 35 and 50 years old in good health and CMV-seronegative. Source material: PBMCs. This CDR3 reads CASSLGTIDTQYF. CDR3 DNA: TGTGCCAGCAGCCTAGGGACTATAGATACGCAGTATTTT.